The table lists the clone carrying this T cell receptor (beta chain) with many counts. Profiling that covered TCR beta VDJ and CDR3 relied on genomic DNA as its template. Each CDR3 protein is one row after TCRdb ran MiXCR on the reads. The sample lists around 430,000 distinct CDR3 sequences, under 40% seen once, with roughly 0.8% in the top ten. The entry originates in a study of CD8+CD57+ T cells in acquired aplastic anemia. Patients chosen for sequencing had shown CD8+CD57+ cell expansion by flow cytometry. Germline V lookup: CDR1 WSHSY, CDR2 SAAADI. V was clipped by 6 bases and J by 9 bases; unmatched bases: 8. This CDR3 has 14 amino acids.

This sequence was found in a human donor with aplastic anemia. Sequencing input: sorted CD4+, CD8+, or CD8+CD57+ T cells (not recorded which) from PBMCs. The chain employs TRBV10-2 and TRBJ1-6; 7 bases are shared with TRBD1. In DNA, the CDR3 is TGCGCCAGCAGACCAGGGGGTTTAGGTTCACCCCTCCACTTT. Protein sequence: CASRPGGLGSPLHF.